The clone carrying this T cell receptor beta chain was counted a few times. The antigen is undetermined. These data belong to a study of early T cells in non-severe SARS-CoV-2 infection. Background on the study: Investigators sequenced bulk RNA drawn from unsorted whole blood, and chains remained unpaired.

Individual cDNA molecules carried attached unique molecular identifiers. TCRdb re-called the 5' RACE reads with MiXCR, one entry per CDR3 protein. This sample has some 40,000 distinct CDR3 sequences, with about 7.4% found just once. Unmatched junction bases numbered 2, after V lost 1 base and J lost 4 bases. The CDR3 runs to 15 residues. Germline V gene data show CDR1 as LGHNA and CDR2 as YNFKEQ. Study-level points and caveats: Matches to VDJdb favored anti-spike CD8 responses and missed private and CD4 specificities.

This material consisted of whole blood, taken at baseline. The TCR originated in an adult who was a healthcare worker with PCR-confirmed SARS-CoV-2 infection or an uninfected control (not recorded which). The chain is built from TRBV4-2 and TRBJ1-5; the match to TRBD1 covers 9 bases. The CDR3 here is CASSQGTGVNQPQHF. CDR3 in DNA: TGTGCCAGCAGCCAAGGGACAGGGGTTAATCAGCCCCAGCATTTT.